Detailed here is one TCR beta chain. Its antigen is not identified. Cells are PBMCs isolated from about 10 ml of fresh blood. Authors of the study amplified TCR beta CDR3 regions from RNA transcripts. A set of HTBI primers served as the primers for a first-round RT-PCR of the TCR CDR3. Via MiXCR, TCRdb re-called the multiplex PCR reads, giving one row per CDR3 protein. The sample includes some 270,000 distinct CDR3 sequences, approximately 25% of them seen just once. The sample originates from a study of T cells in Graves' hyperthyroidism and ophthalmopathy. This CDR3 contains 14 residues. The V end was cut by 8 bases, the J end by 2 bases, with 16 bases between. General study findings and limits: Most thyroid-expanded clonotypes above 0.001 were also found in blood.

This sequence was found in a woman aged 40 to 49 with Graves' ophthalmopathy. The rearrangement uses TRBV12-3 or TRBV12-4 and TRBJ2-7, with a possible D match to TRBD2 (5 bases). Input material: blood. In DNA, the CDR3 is TGTGCCAGCGAAGGACTGGGTTACACCTACGAGCAGTACTTC. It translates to CASEGLGYTYEQYF.